This T cell receptor (beta chain) was captured in a study of post-analysis software for immune sequencing data. Turning to the study itself: Several disease courses (relapsing-remitting, secondary progressive and progressive-relapsing) of multiple sclerosis were included. Broader study findings: TRBV5-6, TRBV5-1 and TRBV20-1 belonged to a set of roughly 5 TRBV segments that were more frequent in patients than controls.

A remark on this clonotype: Its antigen remains unknown.

Libraries were made from TCR beta cDNA, and they carried unique molecular identifiers. TCRdb redid the calling of the PCR reads with MiXCR, one entry per CDR3 protein. The sample carries approximately 730,000 distinct CDR3 sequences, 25% to 30% recorded once. Germline V gene sequence: CDR1 MNHNY, CDR2 SVGAGI (reference sequence). Trimming removed 6 bases from V and 3 bases from J, with 13 bases in between. The CDR3 spans 14 residues. This sequence joins TRBV6-6 and TRBJ2-3, with TRBD2 as a possible D gene (5 bases). This TCR derives from a girl under 18 with multiple sclerosis. The sample consisted of blood. The CDR3 here is CASRSPRDTDTQYF. The DNA for the CDR3 is TGTGCCAGCAGAAGCCCACGGGATACAGATACGCAGTATTTT.